The 24 T cell receptor beta chains reported below all come from one sample, sequenced in a study of immune heterogeneity within non-small cell lung tumors (dated by TCRdb to the late 2010s). TCRdb lists the instrument as HiSeq X Ten. A multiplex PCR system amplified the TCR beta CDR3 region, with a first 10-cycle round using 32 V-gene forward and 13 J-gene reverse primers. TCRdb trimmed the raw reads at Q25, called clones with MiXCR and kept productive beta chains. Rows are unified per CDR3 protein, each entry keeping the most common DNA and genes. Recorded for this sample are around 16,000 distinct CDR3 sequences; roughly 29% of them occurred a single time. The top ten hold roughly 4% of the sample. Genomic DNA extracted from bulk tumor tissue served as TCR template, with about 600 ng gDNA amplified per sample. During surgery, multiple biopsies were taken from each primary tumor and placed as far apart as possible within the tumor mass. The study cohort was described as untreated, and the patients were newly diagnosed NSCLC cases having curative surgery.

Sequencing was carried out using lung tumor tissue. The receptors come from a man aged 35 to 55 with non-small cell lung cancer.

This clonotype was observed many times. The chain recombines TRBV16 with TRBJ1-2; the match to TRBD1 covers 7 bases. Per germline, CDR1 KGHSY and CDR2 FQNENV. The CDR3 is made up of 16 amino acids. V shed 0 bases and J 7 bases; nucleotides not matched to a gene: 11. The CDR3 loop is CASSQSGGGIDAGYTF. The CDR3 region has the DNA TGTGCCAGCAGCCAATCGGGAGGGGGCATCGACGCTGGCTACACCTTC. Full variable domain (outside the CDR3, taken from reference TRBV16 and TRBJ1-2): GEEVAQTPKHLVRGEGQKAKLYCAPIKGHSYVFWYQQVLKNEFKFLISFQNENVFDETGMPKERFSAKCLPNSPCSLEIQATKLEDSAVYFCASSQSGGGIDAGYTFGSGTRLTVV.

V is TRBV2 and J is TRBJ1-1, with D perhaps TRBD1 (5 bases). The CDR3 is made up of 13 amino acids. Trimming stripped 6 bases from V and 13 bases from J, with 21 bases between. The V gene's germline CDR1 is SNHLY and CDR2 FYNNEI. Here the CDR3 reads CASSLLGRAASFF. The CDR3 nucleotides read TGTGCCAGCAGCCTTTTGGGCAGGGCGGCAAGTTTCTTT.

This clonotype is labeled medium-sized. This rearrangement joins TRBV6-2 or TRBV6-3 to TRBJ2-7; TRBD1 aligns across 8 bases. Germline V gene lookup returns CDR1 MNHEY and CDR2 SVGEGT. The CDR3 extends over 15 amino acids. V trimming: 6 bases; J trimming: 0 bases; junction bases outside the gene matches: 7. The CDR3 DNA reads as TGTGCCAGCAGATTTCGGACAGGGAGCTCCTACGAGCAGTACTTC. This gives the protein CASRFRTGSSYEQYF.

The chain has TRBV29-1 and TRBJ1-2, with a weak D call TRBD1 (5 bases). Trimming stripped 4 bases from V and 6 bases from J, with 15 bases between. The CDR3 is 13 residues long. The germline gives CDR1 SQVTM, CDR2 ANQGSEA. Here the CDR3 DNA reads TGCAGCGTTGGGACCGGGACCCTGCATGGCTACACCTTC. Amino acids: CSVGTGTLHGYTF.

This clonotype counts as medium-sized. The genes are TRBV15 and TRBJ1-2, with no clear D. The CDR3 sequence is 15 residues long. Between the trimmed V and J ends, which lost 0 bases and 4 bases, there was a span of 12 bases. Germline CDR1 reads LNHNV; CDR2 reads YYDKDF (reference sequence). The CDR3 nucleotides read TGTGCCACCAGCAGAGATCTGGCTCTCGTCTATGGCTACACCTTC. Its protein product is CATSRDLALVYGYTF.

To note about this clonotype: Being one base from a much bigger clone, this may be a read error. The chain has TRBV19 and TRBJ1-5, with D unresolved. The germline V gene has CDR1 LNHDA and CDR2 SQIVND (reference sequence). This CDR3 has 17 amino acids. The germline V and J ends were trimmed by 3 bases and 2 bases, with 17 bases remaining between them. CDR3 nucleotides: TGTGCCAGTAGTATGGTCAGGAGGGCCGAGGGCAATCAGCCCCAGCATTTT. This encodes CASSMVRRAEGNQPQHF.

This clonotype occurred many times. For the CDR3, the DNA is TGTGCCAGTAGTATTGGCTCCTCGAACACTGAAGCTTTCTTT. Translating it yields CASSIGSSNTEAFF. The chain employs TRBV19 and TRBJ1-1, with D uncertain. CDR1 is LNHDA, CDR2 SQIVND, per germline (reference sequence). The V gene lost 3 bases and the J gene lost 1 base, with 9 bases spanning the gap. The CDR3 covers 14 residues.

This clonotype was detected many times. This sequence joins TRBV6-5 and TRBJ1-3; unclear D gene. The length of the CDR3 is 16 residues. Germline V gene sequence: CDR1 MNHEY, CDR2 SVGAGI. Trimming removed 2 bases from V and 0 bases from J, with 11 bases in between. CDR3 DNA: TGTGCCAGCAGTTACGAGGGCAGCCCCTCTGGAAACACCATATATTTT. This sequence encodes CASSYEGSPSGNTIYF.

The table lists this clonotype with a few counts. The chain is built from TRBV6-5 and TRBJ2-5; D is unclear. This CDR3 contains 13 residues. CDR1 MNHEY and CDR2 SVGAGI come from the germline V gene. Trimming cost V 2 bases and J 2 bases, with 6 bases left between them. The CDR3 nucleotides are TGTGCCAGCAGTTACACAGCGCAAGAGACCCAGTACTTC. Protein sequence: CASSYTAQETQYF.

About this clonotype itself: A read error may explain this, as a much larger clone is one base away. The rearrangement links TRBV6-5 to TRBJ1-2; D is possibly TRBD1 (5 bases). This CDR3 comprises 17 residues. Germline V gene data show CDR1 as MNHEY and CDR2 as SVGAGI. The CDR3 DNA sequence: TGTGCCAGCAGTTACTCTAAGGTGGGGGGTACCTCCTATGTCTACACCTTC. Its translation is CASSYSKVGGTSYVYTF.

The rearrangement links TRBV12-3 or TRBV12-4 to TRBJ2-5; D is undetermined. Trimming pared 7 bases from V and 4 bases from J, leaving 16 bases between. This CDR3 contains 14 residues. The CDR3 here is CASTPMALVETQYF. The CDR3 DNA sequence: TGTGCCAGCACCCCGATGGCGTTGGTAGAGACCCAGTACTTC.

About this clonotype: A clone one base away is much larger, so this may be a read error. The V gene is TRBV5-1, the J gene TRBJ2-2; D is perhaps TRBD2 (6 bases). The CDR3 covers 15 residues. Per germline, CDR1 SGHRS and CDR2 YFSETQ. CDR3 in amino acids: CARSLGTSRSGELFF. The CDR3 DNA sequence: TGCGCCAGAAGCTTGGGGACTTCGCGAAGCGGGGAGCTGTTTTTT.

Worth noting for this clonotype: A much larger clone differs by one base, so this may be a read error. This chain joins TRBV4-2 and TRBJ2-7; TRBD1 agrees at 8 bases. The CDR3 is 14 amino acids. The V gene's germline CDR1 is LGHNA and CDR2 YNFKEQ. The CDR3 here is CANSQAQGAGEQYF. DNA of the CDR3: TGTGCCAACAGCCAAGCCCAGGGGGCTGGCGAGCAGTACTTC.

This clonotype is medium-sized by share. This sequence joins TRBV3-1 and TRBJ2-2; TRBD1 matches 11 bases. The CDR3 is 16 residues long. The V and J ends lost 1 base and 5 bases, in that order; junction bases with no gene match: 3. In germline, CDR1 is LGHDT, CDR2 YNNKEL (reference sequence). This CDR3 is CASSQGTGGRTGELFF. DNA of the CDR3: TGTGCCAGCAGCCAAGGGACAGGGGGCCGTACCGGGGAGCTGTTTTTT.

The rearrangement joins TRBV30 to TRBJ1-6; 7 nucleotides line up with TRBD1. Germline trimming cut 1 base from V and 7 bases from J; bases unmatched to any gene: 10. Germline CDR1 GTSNPN, CDR2 SVGIG (reference sequence). The CDR3 length is 16 residues. The CDR3 sequence: CAWSAEGALDNSPLHF. CDR3 nucleotides: TGTGCCTGGAGTGCCGAGGGGGCGCTGGACAATTCACCCCTCCACTTT.

V and J are TRBV12-3 or TRBV12-4 and TRBJ2-1, with TRBD1 matching 8 bases. Unmatched junction bases numbered 15, after V lost 6 bases and J lost 14 bases. The CDR3 has 14 residues. In nucleotides, the CDR3 is TGTGCCAGCAGGGAACAGGGGGACACAAAAAAGGAGTTCTTC. It specifies CASREQGDTKKEFF.

The CDR3 coding sequence is TGCGCCAGCAGCCAGTCGGCAGGGCAAATAAGCACTGAAGCTTTCTTT. It yields the protein CASSQSAGQISTEAFF. This rearrangement joins TRBV4-1 to TRBJ1-1, with D possibly TRBD1 on 5 matching bases. V was pared by 3 bases and J by 4 bases, with 18 bases between. CDR1 is MGHRA and CDR2 is YSYEKL in the germline V gene. The CDR3 runs to 16 residues.

In its sample, this clonotype is medium-sized (0.01 to 0.1%). CDR3 nucleotide sequence: TGCGCCAGCAGCCCGAGGGGAGGGGCCCAGACCCAGTACTTC. Its translation is CASSPRGGAQTQYF. The chain has TRBV5-1 and TRBJ2-5; 7 bases agree with TRBD2. V was clipped by 4 bases and J by 6 bases; unmatched bases: 9. The CDR3 runs 14 residues. Germline loops: CDR1 SGHRS, CDR2 YFSETQ. The whole variable domain, filled in from reference TRBV5-1 and TRBJ2-5, reads KAGVTQTPRYLIKTRGQQVTLSCSPISGHRSVSWYQQTPGQGLQFLFEYFSETQRNKGNFPGRFSGRQFSNSRSEMNVSTLELGDSALYLCASSPRGGAQTQYFGPGTRLLVL.

This clonotype is deemed medium-sized. The rearrangement uses TRBV11-2 and TRBJ1-6, with TRBD1 identical over 9 bases. The CDR3 spans 14 residues. Germline V gene lookup returns CDR1 SGHAT and CDR2 FQNNGV. V lost 5 bases, J lost 8 bases, and 4 bases stayed unmatched. The chain's CDR3 is CASSTGTGYSPLHF. Here the CDR3 DNA reads TGTGCCAGCAGCACCGGGACAGGGTATTCACCCCTCCACTTT.

In its sample, this clonotype is medium-sized. The J gene is TRBJ2-7, the V gene TRBV5-1, with 7 bases that match TRBD2. J was trimmed by 7 bases and V by 5 bases; bases with no gene match: 15. CDR1 SGHRS and CDR2 YFSETQ come from the germline V gene. The CDR3 has 15 amino acids. CDR3 coding DNA: TGCGCCAGCAGTCGTGGGAGCGGGAATATGGGGGAGCAGTACTTC. Translating gives CASSRGSGNMGEQYF.

This clonotype has just a few counts. The chain is built from TRBV20-1 and TRBJ1-3, with D perhaps matching TRBD1 (5 bases). Germline values: CDR1 DFQATT, CDR2 SNEGSKA (reference sequence). The CDR3 has 14 residues. With 7 bases removed from V and 0 bases from J, the gap between germline ends came to 13 bases. CDR3: CSGRDGDSGNTIYF. The CDR3 nucleotides read TGCAGTGGAAGGGACGGTGACTCTGGAAACACCATATATTTT.

This clonotype was observed a few times. The CDR3: CAIRDFQETQYF. DNA of the CDR3: TGTGCCATCAGGGACTTCCAAGAGACCCAGTACTTC. The chain is built from TRBV10-3 and TRBJ2-5, with a tentative D call TRBD2 (5 bases). CDR3 length: 12 amino acids. Trimming left V 6 bases short and J 1 base short, with 6 bases between. Germline V gene lookup returns CDR1 ENHRY and CDR2 SYGVKD.

This clonotype is termed medium-sized. The rearrangement uses TRBV28 and TRBJ1-4; no clear D. In germline, CDR1 is MDHEN, CDR2 SYDVKM. The CDR3 extends over 15 amino acids. V was pared by 0 bases and J by 3 bases, with 8 bases between. This CDR3 is CASSLWSGSNEKLFF. The CDR3 DNA is TGTGCCAGCAGTTTATGGTCCGGGTCTAATGAAAAACTGTTTTTT. The complete variable domain, with remaining parts taken from reference TRBV28 and TRBJ1-4, reads DVKVTQSSRYLVKRTGEKVFLECVQDMDHENMFWYRQDPGLGLRLIYFSYDVKMKEKGDIPEGYSVSREKKERFSLILESASTNQTSMYLCASSLWSGSNEKLFFGSGTQLSVL.

This clonotype has a single count. This may be a read error: a much more frequent sequence differs by one nucleotide. V and J are TRBV27 and TRBJ1-2; 7 nucleotides agree with TRBD1. This CDR3 has 17 amino acids. Germline V gene data show CDR1 as MNHEY and CDR2 as SMNVEV (reference sequence). J gave up 1 base and V 6 bases, and 14 bases lay outside the gene matches. The CDR3 region has the DNA TGTGCCAGCAGCCCTCGGGACAGCCCCAATCTTAACTATGGCTACACCTTC. Protein: CASSPRDSPNLNYGYTF.